Listed below are T cell receptor beta chains from one sample, sequenced in a study of T cell repertoires in cytomegalovirus infection. TCRdb independently ran MiXCR on the reads; one entry per CDR3 protein. The profile covers approximately 400,000 distinct CDR3 sequences, with around 32% appearing a single time and roughly 13% taken by the ten largest. Material for sequencing was PBMCs. The receptors derive from a human donor in good health (CMV status not recorded). Some clones in this sample may be carry-over from other donors' samples. CDR3s include the opening cysteine and the closing phenylalanine or tryptophan. The D gene is left open where the match is weak. The size of a clone is reported for some rows only, either as once, few or many, or as a class for expanded clones.

CASSLRGFLYEQYF | TGTGCCAGCAGTTTACGGGGATTCCTGTACGAGCAGTACTTC | . | TRBJ2-7 | few | TRBV12-3/TRBV12-4
CASSTQDRVQFF | TGTGCCAGCAGCACTCAGGACAGGGTTCAGTTCTTC | TRBD1 | TRBJ2-1 | . | TRBV11-2
CASSQYQGRVADTQYF | TGCGCCAGCAGCCAGTACCAGGGGCGCGTCGCAGATACGCAGTATTTT | . | TRBJ2-3 | . | TRBV4-1
CASSYSNLNTEAFF | TGTGCCAGCAGTTACTCGAACCTGAACACTGAAGCTTTCTTT | . | TRBJ1-1 | many | TRBV6-2/TRBV6-3
CASSIDLGLAGPPGEQFF | TGTGCCAGTAGTATAGATTTGGGACTAGCGGGTCCCCCGGGGGAGCAGTTCTTC | TRBD2 | TRBJ2-1 | few | TRBV19
CSARQGPRVSGNTIYF | TGCAGTGCTAGGCAGGGCCCCAGGGTCTCTGGAAACACCATATATTTT | . | TRBJ1-3 | . | TRBV20-1
CATSDPNTDGYTF | TGTGCCACCAGTGATCCCAACACCGATGGCTACACCTTC | . | TRBJ1-2 | . | TRBV24-1
CASSLAAGPSTDTQYF | TGCGCCAGCAGCTTGGCCGCAGGGCCTAGCACAGATACGCAGTATTTT | . | TRBJ2-3 | few | TRBV5-1
CASSLREYTGELFF | TGTGCCAGCAGTTTACGGGAGTACACCGGGGAGCTGTTTTTT | . | TRBJ2-2 | many | TRBV27
CASSVRLLNYGYTF | TGTGCCAGCAGCGTCAGGTTACTTAACTATGGCTACACCTTC | . | TRBJ1-2 | many | TRBV7-2
CSSSLTSLTWGAETQYF | TGTTCCAGCAGCCTGACCTCACTAACCTGGGGGGCAGAGACCCAGTACTTC | . | TRBJ2-5 | . | TRBV7-9
CSVEKGASTEAFF | TGCAGCGTTGAGAAGGGGGCGAGCACTGAAGCTTTCTTT | TRBD1 | TRBJ1-1 | once | TRBV29-1
CASSPQGGGMINSPLHF | TGTGCCAGCTCACCCCAGGGAGGAGGGATGATTAATTCACCCCTCCACTTT | . | TRBJ1-6 | few | TRBV18
CASSKAGTGSGGANVLTF | TGTGCCAGCAGTAAGGCCGGGACAGGATCTGGTGGGGCCAACGTCCTGACTTTC | TRBD1 | TRBJ2-6 | once | TRBV6-6
CASSIRGKNIQYF | TGTGCCAGTAGTATTCGTGGCAAAAACATTCAGTACTTC | . | TRBJ2-4 | . | TRBV19
CASSWAGSSSYEQYF | TGTGCCAGCAGTTGGGCAGGGAGCTCGTCCTACGAGCAGTACTTC | . | TRBJ2-7 | . | TRBV12-3/TRBV12-4
CASSLAVHQPQHF | TGTGCCAGCAGCTTAGCTGTACATCAGCCCCAGCATTTT | . | TRBJ1-5 | many | TRBV7-2
CASSTPTGLYGYTF | TGTGCCAGCAGTACCCCGACAGGGCTCTATGGCTACACCTTC | TRBD1 | TRBJ1-2 | few | TRBV12-3/TRBV12-4
CASSYTHTEAFF | TGTGCCAGCAGTTACACGCACACTGAAGCTTTCTTT | . | TRBJ1-1 | . | TRBV2
CASSGTGWSNTGELFF | TGTGCCAGCAGTGGGACAGGGTGGTCGAACACCGGGGAGCTGTTTTTT | TRBD1 | TRBJ2-2 | . | TRBV3-1
CASSLNSGGLNEQFF | TGTGCCAGCAGCTTAAACAGCGGGGGCCTCAATGAGCAGTTCTTC | TRBD2 | TRBJ2-1 | . | TRBV7-9
CASSERQGARWEQFF | TGTGCCAGCAGTGAACGGCAGGGGGCAAGGTGGGAGCAGTTCTTC | TRBD1 | TRBJ2-1 | many | TRBV6-1
CASSLGYRVDWNTEAFF | TGCGCCAGCAGCTTGGGGTACAGGGTGGATTGGAACACTGAAGCTTTCTTT | . | TRBJ1-1 | . | TRBV5-1
CASSDRDYGTQYF | TGTGCCAGCAGTGACCGGGACTATGGAACGCAGTATTTT | TRBD2 | TRBJ2-3 | few | TRBV6-8
CASRGQDTPYF | TGTGCCAGCAGAGGGCAAGATACGCCGTATTTT | . | TRBJ2-3 | . | TRBV28
CASSLGTSEVTQYF | TGTGCCAGCAGCTTAGGGACTAGCGAGGTGACCCAGTACTTC | TRBD2 | TRBJ2-5 | few | TRBV5-4
CASRPDGYEKLFF | TGTGCCAGCAGGCCGGACGGCTATGAAAAACTGTTTTTT | . | TRBJ1-4 | few | TRBV6-1
CASSFWSGVGHTDTQYF | TGTGCCAGCAGCTTCTGGTCGGGGGTCGGCCACACAGATACGCAGTATTTT | . | TRBJ2-3 | . | TRBV7-6
CASSLSLVGETQYF | TGTGCCAGCAGCTTATCCTTAGTGGGCGAGACCCAGTACTTC | . | TRBJ2-5 | many | TRBV7-8